Sequencing of this T cell receptor beta chain was carried out in a study of blood T cells in healthy people across ages. As to this clonotype: What it recognizes is unknown.

A sample-barcoded 5' primer and a J-beta primer mix were used in a second PCR of roughly 6 to 12 cycles. TCRdb independently ran MiXCR on the 5' RACE reads; one entry per CDR3 protein. Here the sample spans approximately 800,000 distinct CDR3 sequences, 62% being singletons. Study-level results: Naive and antigen-experienced cells could not be conclusively compared, given unsorted PBMCs.

V shed 6 bases and J 7 bases; nucleotides not matched to a gene: 10. This CDR3 is 14 amino acids long. Germline CDR1 is SNHLY and CDR2 is FYNNEI. Material: blood. The chain joins TRBV2 to TRBJ2-3; 7 bases align to TRBD2. This TCR came from a man younger than 45 in good health. In DNA form, the CDR3 reads TGTGCCAGCAGAACAGGACGGGGGGAAAATACGCAGTATTTT. As protein: CASRTGRGENTQYF.